This TCR beta chain was identified in a study of tumor and adjacent non-tumor tissue in lung cancer. Three rounds of nested PCR, following a modified ARM-PCR protocol, produced the TCRbeta library. Using its own MiXCR run on the multiplex PCR reads, TCRdb lists one record per CDR3 protein. The sample yields 75,000 to 100,000 distinct CDR3 sequences, less than 80% seen once. The template was RNA from unsorted bulk tissue. Chemotherapy-naive patients with new lung cancer underwent thoracic surgery in China, August–late 2014. The CDR3 contains 14 residues. Germline V CDR1 and CDR2: SGHVS, FNYEAQ. About this clonotype itself: It may be a read error: a sequence one base away is much more abundant.

The clonotype was recovered from a man between 60 and 70 years old with non-small cell lung cancer. The V and J genes are TRBV7-6 and TRBJ2-1; TRBD2 is a possible D gene (6 bases). The sequencing sample was made of lung tumor tissue. CDR3 region: CASSREFSYNKQFF. In DNA form, the CDR3 reads TGTGCCAGCAGCCGGGAGTTCTCCTACAATAAGCAGTTCTTC.